This T cell receptor (beta chain) is from a study of blood T cells in healthy people across ages (dated by TCRdb to the mid-2010s). Broadly, across the study: In model experiments, roughly one uniquely barcoded TCR beta cDNA molecule per two T cells was captured by template switching. For two donors (one aged 18 to 29 and one aged 80 or older), the study analyzed two additional independent replicas of 1 million unique cDNA reads from the same blood draw. Donors were grouped into four age groups: young (average 16 years), middle-aged (39), aged (roughly 67) and long-lived (roughly 80). The study measured age-related changes in TCR beta repertoire diversity using deep sequencing normalized with unique cDNA molecular identifiers. To avoid experimental bias, donors of different ages were distributed randomly across sequencing lanes. The full study reports these points: As age increased, observed TCR beta diversity per million T cells dropped in a roughly linear way, and a significant reduction was already evident by age roughly 40. Estimates of total diversity based on one million sequenced T cells were regarded as lower bounds and as underestimates. Compared with the aged group, the long-lived group had more naive CD4+ T cells, fewer expanded clones and increased TCR diversity, a pattern suggesting age selection. Donor CMV infection status was unknown, potentially confounding age-related changes in expanded clonotypes. Observed TCR beta diversity correlated strongly with the percentage of naive T cells measured by flow cytometry. Because profiling used bulk unsorted PBMCs, naive and antigen-experienced compartments could not be compared conclusively.

The library was prepared using 5' RACE. Sequencing took place on an Illumina HiSeq 2500. A second PCR of about 7 to 12 cycles was run with a J-beta primer mix and a sample-barcoded 5' primer. A template-switch 5' adaptor carrying 12 random nucleotides introduced a unique molecular identifier onto each TCR beta cDNA molecule. At least 2.5 million CDR3-containing paired-end reads were obtained from each sample. First-strand cDNA synthesis was performed from all RNA using the Mint cDNA synthesis kit, with priming by a TRBC-specific oligonucleotide. Following uracil-DNA glycosylase treatment, all cDNA underwent a first 18-cycle PCR with the universal primers M1SS and BC2_uni_R. The original pipeline was this. For normalization, 1 million high-quality reads were randomly selected from each sample, with every read carrying a distinct molecular identifier. Instead of being binned into consensus sequences, reads with shared molecular identifiers were discarded. MiTCR, set to a Q25 quality threshold and the strictest error-elimination algorithm, was used for CDR3 identification, clonotype clustering and error correction. Lower-bound total TCR beta diversity was estimated with a nonparametric unseen species model using Euler transformation. TCRdb reworked the public reads: Q25 trimming with fastp, MiXCR clone assembly, productive beta chains retained. Rows merge per CDR3 protein into single entries with the most common DNA and genes. Clone size and V and J calls follow TCRdb, not the original study. This sample gives a few hundred thousand distinct CDR3 sequences in total; 27% of them show up just once. The ten top clones hold approximately 29% of the sample.

Systemically healthy Caucasian individuals from Russia, roughly 40 in total and aged about 6 to 100 years, were included as donors. Each donor gave about 9.7 milliliters of peripheral blood, drawn into EDTA-treated Vacutainer tubes. PBMCs were isolated by Ficoll-Paque density-gradient centrifugation, with at least 6 million obtained per sample. Total RNA, at least 6 micrograms per sample, was extracted from PBMCs with Trizol reagent. For every donor, flow cytometry on a PBMC aliquot measured the percentage of naive CD45RAhigh/CD27high T cells. There are a few counts of this clonotype. What this receptor recognizes is not known. Qualities for individual bases were not recorded, and no much larger clone is one base off. Spanning cysteine to phenylalanine, the CDR3 consists of 15 amino acids. Only CDR3 DNA remains: 45 bases, in frame from the first base. Cut back by 0 bases and 5 bases, the V and J ends lie 13 bases apart. The germline V gene (reference sequence) specifies DFQATT as CDR1 and SNEGSKA as CDR2.

The V and J segments used are TRBV20-1 and TRBJ1-4, with no confident D gene call. This sequence was found in a woman in her 70s in good health. Sequences were obtained from blood. DNA sequence: TGCAGTGCTAGAGATTCTTTCGGGGAGAATGAAAAACTGTTTTTT. The translation is CSARDSFGENEKLFF.